The 3 T cell receptor beta chains below all came from one sample that was sequenced in a study of blood T cell repertoires in COVID-19. Clones were read by immunoSEQ multiplex PCR, and TCRdb kept only the in-frame ones, dropping some. The repertoire holds 300,000 or so clones, with 85% to 90% as singletons. The sample was PBMCs or T cells enriched from blood (not recorded which). Every receptor here comes from a woman in her forties or fifties who had been exposed to COVID-19.

V usage is TRBV5-8 and J usage is TRBJ1-1; D unresolved. V lost 0 bases and J 0 bases, leaving 12 bases between the germline ends. This CDR3 has 16 amino acids. Looked up from germline, CDR1 is SGHTS and CDR2 is YDEGEE. The CDR3 DNA follows: TGTGCCAGCAGCTTGGGTATTTCGGTCATGAACACTGAAGCTTTCTTT. Protein product: CASSLGISVMNTEAFF. The full variable domain, with the rest looked up from reference TRBV5-8 and TRBJ1-1, is EAGVTQSPTHLIKTRGQQATLRCSPISGHTSVYWYQQALGLGLQFLLWYDEGEERNRGNFPPRFSGRQFPNYSSELNVNALELEDSALYLCASSLGISVMNTEAFFGQGTRLTVV.

This chain joins TRBV4-2 and TRBJ1-1; D remains ambiguous. CDR1 and CDR2 from the germline V gene are LGHNA and YNFKEQ. CDR3 length: 14 residues. The germline V and J ends were trimmed by 0 bases and 0 bases, with 5 bases remaining between them. The CDR3 is CASSQDLLNTEAFF. The CDR3 coding sequence is TGTGCCAGCAGCCAAGATCTACTGAACACTGAAGCTTTCTTT.

The gene calls are TRBV5-1 and TRBJ2-6; TRBD1 matches 7 bases. Germline V gene lookup returns CDR1 SGHRS and CDR2 YFSETQ. After removal of 3 bases from V and 0 bases from J, the junction contained 6 bases not matched to a gene. The CDR3 loop spans 17 amino acids. CDR3 region: CASSSDRVLSGANVLTF. The CDR3 nucleotides are TGCGCCAGCAGCTCCGACAGGGTACTCTCTGGGGCCAACGTCCTGACTTTC.